Here is one TCR beta chain with its context. Its antigen is undetermined. The data derive from a study of beta chain features in type 1 diabetes. Background on the study: Patients did not differ from healthy donors in age, gender or cell yield. General observations from the study: In type 1 diabetes patients, VDJ junctions had fewer insertions; deletions at these junctions were more frequent. TCRB repertoires of naive, central memory and Treg cells appeared more similar among patients than among healthy donors.

All of the sorted populations showed purity greater than 98%. The CDR3 is 13 residues long. V was shortened by 2 bases and J by 2 bases, with 1 base between the two germline ends. The V gene's germline CDR1 is MNHEY and CDR2 SVGAGI. The investigators reverse transcribed all of the isolated RNA, so they sequenced expressed TCRB transcripts. Sequenced by immunoSEQ multiplex PCR; TCRdb stores in-frame clones only, minus some. This table holds under 500,000 clones, approximately 31% found once. The chain links TRBV6-5 to TRBJ2-6, with D unclear. The sequencing input was naive CD4+ T cells from blood. This receptor was taken from a man younger than 35 in good health. The CDR3 loop is CASSYAGANVLTF. The CDR3 bases are TGTGCCAGCAGTTACGCTGGGGCCAACGTCCTGACTTTC.